This passage covers 22 T cell receptor beta chains from one sample sequenced in a study of PD-1 blockade in classical Hodgkin lymphoma. Following autologous stem cell transplantation, relapse occurred in every patient, and exposure to brentuximab vedotin varied. This table comes from immunoSEQ multiplex PCR, and its TCRdb copy is limited to in-frame clones, with some not included. This table holds about 58,000 clones, approximately 90% found once. The sequences come from peripheral blood mononuclear cells (PBMCs), collected before the second cycle of nivolumab. The receptor set was obtained from a human donor with classical Hodgkin lymphoma.

The chain links TRBV9 to TRBJ1-2, with 7 bases fitting TRBD1. This CDR3 spans 15 amino acids. J lost 0 bases, V lost 3 bases, and 5 bases had no gene match. CDR1 is SGDLS and CDR2 is YYNGEE in the germline V gene. The CDR3 region is CASSGRTGSNYGYTF. The CDR3 DNA reads TGTGCCAGCAGCGGGCGGACAGGTTCTAACTATGGCTACACCTTC. Using reference TRBV9 and TRBJ1-2 for the parts outside the CDR3, the full variable domain is DSGVTQTPKHLITATGQRVTLRCSPRSGDLSVYWYQQSLDQGLQFLIQYYNGEERAKGNILERFSAQQFPDLHSELNLSSLELGDSALYFCASSGRTGSNYGYTFGSGTRLTVV.

In its sample, this clone was seen once. The genes are TRBV7-9 and TRBJ2-7; the match to TRBD1 covers 7 bases. Germline CDR1 reads SEHNR; CDR2 reads FQNEAQ (reference sequence). V was clipped by 1 base and J by 3 bases; unmatched bases: 3. The CDR3 loop spans 14 amino acids. CDR3 protein: CASSLGAGGYEQYF. The CDR3 bases are TGTGCCAGCAGCTTAGGGGCAGGGGGCTACGAGCAGTACTTC. Supplemented by reference TRBV7-9 and TRBJ2-7, the full variable domain reads DTGVSQNPRHKITKRGQNVTFRCDPISEHNRLYWYRQTLGQGPEFLTYFQNEAQLEKSRLLSDRFSAERPKGSFSTLEIQRTEQGDSAMYLCASSLGAGGYEQYFGPGTRLTVT.

This chain uses TRBV28 with TRBJ1-1; D unresolved. This CDR3 has 17 residues. V dropped 3 bases and J dropped 0 bases, with 17 bases sitting between them. CDR1 is MDHEN, CDR2 SYDVKM, per germline. The CDR3 sequence is CASSFHGIPDMNTEAFF. The DNA of the CDR3 is TGTGCCAGCAGTTTTCACGGGATTCCTGATATGAACACTGAAGCTTTCTTT.

A few counts support this clone. The rearrangement uses TRBV27 and TRBJ2-5; TRBD2 agrees at 8 bases. The germline V gene encodes CDR1 MNHEY and CDR2 SMNVEV (reference sequence). The CDR3 is 16 amino acids. With 5 bases clipped from V and 1 base from J, the junction kept 9 bases outside the gene matches. CDR3 coding DNA: TGTGCCAGCAGTCGACTAGCGACAACCCTCCAAGAGACCCAGTACTTC. This encodes CASSRLATTLQETQYF.

V usage is TRBV4-3 and J usage is TRBJ2-3, with TRBD2 identical over 14 bases. After removal of 1 base from V and 2 bases from J, the junction contained 14 bases not matched to a gene. Germline V gives CDR1 LGHNA, CDR2 YSLEER. The CDR3 is made up of 21 amino acids. The CDR3 nucleotides read TGCGCCAGCAGCCAAGCCCCGACTAGCGGGAGGGCCGCTGATTTCACAGATACGCAGTATTTT. Protein product: CASSQAPTSGRAADFTDTQYF.

The sample holds one count of this clone. The chain combines TRBV14 with TRBJ2-6; TRBD1 matches 7 bases. This CDR3 spans 18 amino acids. Unmatched junction bases numbered 8, after V lost 3 bases and J lost 0 bases. Germline V gene lookup returns CDR1 SGHDN and CDR2 FVKESK. In DNA, the CDR3 is TGTGCCAGCAGCCAGGGTGGGACAGCTTACTCTGGGGCCAACGTCCTGACTTTC. This encodes CASSQGGTAYSGANVLTF.

The chain carries TRBV6-5 and TRBJ1-2; no reliable D call. The CDR3 runs to 13 residues. Trimming pared 0 bases from V and 13 bases from J, leaving 15 bases between. Germline CDR1 is MNHEY and CDR2 is SVGAGI. CDR3 in amino acids: CASSYSPETPGTF. In DNA form, the CDR3 reads TGTGCCAGCAGTTACTCCCCCGAGACCCCGGGCACCTTC.

V and J are TRBV6-1 and TRBJ2-7, with 9 positions matching TRBD1. This CDR3 is 15 amino acids long. CDR1 is MNHNS, CDR2 SASEGT, per germline. The ends lost 8 bases at V and 1 base at J; junction bases unmatched: 9. The CDR3 loop is CASRDRALTSYEQYF. As DNA, the CDR3 is TGTGCCAGCCGGGACAGGGCGCTAACTTCCTACGAGCAGTACTTC.

The chain employs TRBV4-1 and TRBJ1-2, with no clear D. The CDR3 has 13 amino acids. In germline, CDR1 is MGHRA, CDR2 YSYEKL. The V end was cut by 0 bases, the J end by 9 bases, with 11 bases between. DNA for the CDR3: TGCGCCAGCAGCCAAGATGCTCGCGGTAGCTACACCTTC. This sequence encodes CASSQDARGSYTF.

The chain links TRBV20-1 to TRBJ1-1; D call uncertain. The germline V gene has CDR1 DFQATT and CDR2 SNEGSKA (reference sequence). Trimming left V 7 bases short and J 2 bases short, with 8 bases between. The CDR3 totals 11 residues. CDR3 DNA: TGCAGTGGATCCGGAAACACTGAAGCTTTCTTT. Translating it yields CSGSGNTEAFF.

The rearrangement uses TRBV27 and TRBJ2-3; 7 bases line up with TRBD1. The germline V gene has CDR1 MNHEY and CDR2 SMNVEV (reference sequence). The CDR3 sequence is 15 residues long. With V trimmed by 7 bases and J by 5 bases, 12 bases remained unmatched. CDR3: CASMKTGWIEDTQYF. For the CDR3, the DNA is TGTGCCAGCATGAAGACAGGGTGGATTGAAGATACGCAGTATTTT.

The chain uses TRBV9 and TRBJ2-1; D is unclear. The germline CDR1 and CDR2 sequences are SGDLS and YYNGEE. The CDR3 has 16 amino acids. V gave up 0 bases and J gave up 1 base, with 11 bases separating them. The CDR3 region has the DNA TGTGCCAGCAGCGTAGCTTTGTCTGGTTCCTACAATGAGCAGTTCTTC. Translating gives CASSVALSGSYNEQFF.

This clone showed up just a few times. This chain connects TRBV20-1 to TRBJ2-1, with D perhaps given as TRBD1 or TRBD2 (5 bases each). Trimming cost V 5 bases and J 8 bases, with 7 bases left between them. The CDR3 covers 10 residues. Germline V gene sequence: CDR1 DFQATT, CDR2 SNEGSKA (reference sequence). The CDR3 coding sequence is TGCAGTGCTCGAGGGGATGAGCAGTTCTTC. It specifies CSARGDEQFF.

This chain links TRBV19 with TRBJ1-5; TRBD1 matches at 8 bases. CDR3 length: 15 amino acids. After removal of 5 bases from V and 7 bases from J, the junction contained 10 bases not matched to a gene. Germline loops: CDR1 LNHDA, CDR2 SQIVND (reference sequence). The CDR3 DNA sequence: TGTGCCAGTAGTGCCGTCTCGACAGGGGAACAGCCCCAGCATTTT. This translates into CASSAVSTGEQPQHF.

The chain has TRBV7-9 and TRBJ2-7, with D unresolved. Germline CDR1 and CDR2: SEHNR and FQNEAQ (reference sequence). The CDR3 is 15 residues long. V was pared by 3 bases and J by 0 bases, with 12 bases between. The CDR3 loop is CASSFIAADSYEQYF. The DNA of the CDR3 is TGTGCCAGCAGCTTTATCGCGGCAGACTCCTACGAGCAGTACTTC.

This chain connects TRBV2 to TRBJ2-5; the match to TRBD2 covers 7 bases. CDR3 length equals 14 residues. In germline, CDR1 is SNHLY, CDR2 FYNNEI. J gave up 5 bases and V 3 bases, and 6 bases lay outside the gene matches. CDR3 bases: TGTGCCAGCAGTGAGCAGCGGGGAGGGGAGACCCAGTACTTC. Translated, it gives CASSEQRGGETQYF.

The V call is TRBV7-9, the J call TRBJ2-2; D is ambiguous. V dropped 2 bases and J dropped 0 bases, with 1 base sitting between them. This CDR3 is built from 13 residues. The V gene's germline CDR1 is SEHNR and CDR2 FQNEAQ (reference sequence). CDR3 sequence (DNA): TGTGCCAGCAGCTTAACGAACACCGGGGAGCTGTTTTTT. It codes for CASSLTNTGELFF.

This clone turned up a few times. The V and J genes are TRBV7-7 and TRBJ1-3; no clear D gene. The CDR3 is 13 residues long. V lost 1 base, J lost 2 bases, and 3 bases lay in between. In germline, CDR1 is SSHAT, CDR2 FNYEAQ (reference sequence). Written as DNA, the CDR3 is TGTGCCAGCAGCTTAGGGGCTGGAAACACCATATATTTT. It codes for CASSLGAGNTIYF.

The J gene is TRBJ1-1, the V gene TRBV27; TRBD1 matches 7 bases. The CDR3 has 17 amino acids. Germline values: CDR1 MNHEY, CDR2 SMNVEV (reference sequence). V lost 3 bases, J lost 7 bases, and 17 bases stayed unmatched. In DNA, the CDR3 is TGTGCCAGCAGTTTCCGCGGGGACAGATCAGGAGGGTATGAAGCTTTCTTT. Its translation is CASSFRGDRSGGYEAFF.

V is TRBV4-2 and J is TRBJ1-4; a weak D match, TRBD1 (5 bases). The CDR3 spans 15 residues. The V end was cut by 4 bases, the J end by 0 bases, with 9 bases between. Germline V lookup: CDR1 LGHNA, CDR2 YNFKEQ. CDR3 DNA sequence: TGTGCCAGCAGCCTTGGACACACAACTAATGAAAAACTGTTTTTT. Its translation: CASSLGHTTNEKLFF.

The CDR3 region has the DNA TGTGCCAGCAGCTTTATTGGACTAGAGGGTACAGATACGCAGTATTTT. Its translation is CASSFIGLEGTDTQYF. The chain combines TRBV7-3 with TRBJ2-3, with 7 bases aligning to TRBD2. Germline lookup yields CDR1 SGHTA and CDR2 FQGTGA. V lost 3 bases to trimming and J lost 3 bases; unmatched junction nucleotides: 9. CDR3 length equals 16 residues. Supplemented by reference TRBV7-3 and TRBJ2-3, the full variable domain reads GAGVSQTPSNKVTEKGKYVELRCDPISGHTALYWYRQSLGQGPEFLIYFQGTGAADDSGLPNDRFFAVRPEGSVSTLKIQRTERGDSAVYLCASSFIGLEGTDTQYFGPGTRLTVL.

The J gene is TRBJ2-5, the V gene TRBV5-1, with D uncertain. Per germline, CDR1 SGHRS and CDR2 YFSETQ. The CDR3 extends over 14 amino acids. V was shortened by 0 bases and J by 1 base, with 7 bases between the two germline ends. CDR3 amino acids: CASSLESSQETQYF. The CDR3 bases are TGCGCCAGCAGCTTGGAAAGTTCCCAAGAGACCCAGTACTTC.